These 27 T cell receptor beta chains came from one sample sequenced in a study of beta chain features in type 1 diabetes. Sequenced material consisted of expressed TCRB transcripts (all of the isolated RNA was reverse transcribed). TCRdb's table, derived via immunoSEQ multiplex PCR, lists solely in-frame clones and lacks some. The sample has about 210,000 clones; approximately 10% are singletons. Sequenced sample: central memory CD4+ T cells from blood. The source is a man aged 18-30 years in good health.

This clone was detected only a few times. V is TRBV29-1 and J is TRBJ2-1; 8 bases are shared with TRBD2. CDR1 and CDR2 (germline): SQVTM, ANQGSEA. J was trimmed by 2 bases and V by 5 bases; bases with no gene match: 8. The CDR3 runs 15 residues. In nucleotides, the CDR3 is TGCAGCGTTTCCCGACTAGCGACAGCCTACAATGAGCAGTTCTTC. Translated: CSVSRLATAYNEQFF.

In its sample, this clone was seen many times. The rearrangement links TRBV29-1 to TRBJ1-2; D is unclear. V dropped 4 bases and J dropped 5 bases, with 20 bases sitting between them. Looked up from germline, CDR1 is SQVTM and CDR2 is ANQGSEA. This CDR3 region has 15 residues. The CDR3 DNA reads as TGCAGCGTTGCCGGTTACCGGGAGACCTCATATGGCTACACCTTC. Translating gives CSVAGYRETSYGYTF.

This clone was seen at least ten times. J is TRBJ2-5 and V is TRBV2; 10 bases agree with TRBD1. V lost 7 bases and J lost 4; bases outside the gene matches: 3. Germline V gives CDR1 SNHLY, CDR2 FYNNEI. The CDR3 extends over 13 amino acids. In DNA, the CDR3 is TGTGCCAGCATGCGGGACAGGGGAGAGACCCAGTACTTC. This sequence encodes CASMRDRGETQYF.

V and J are TRBV5-5 and TRBJ2-1; D is perhaps TRBD2 (5 bases). Deletions cut 4 bases from V and 8 bases from J, with 13 bases between. The germline CDR1 and CDR2 sequences are SGHKS and YYEKEE (reference sequence). This CDR3 is 13 amino acids long. CDR3: CASSQPIGDEQFF. The DNA for the CDR3 is TGTGCCAGCAGCCAGCCCATCGGGGATGAGCAGTTCTTC.

This clone was recorded a few times. This chain connects TRBV6-6 to TRBJ2-2, with a tentative D call TRBD2 (6 bases). The CDR3 extends over 14 amino acids. Germline lookup yields CDR1 MNHNY and CDR2 SVGAGI (reference sequence). Between the trimmed V and J ends, which lost 4 bases and 4 bases, there was a span of 10 bases. The CDR3 protein is CASSSTGSTGELFF. In DNA form, the CDR3 reads TGTGCCAGCAGTTCCACCGGGAGCACCGGGGAGCTGTTTTTT.

This clone was counted only a few times. The chain recombines TRBV12-5 with TRBJ2-7, with TRBD2 identical over 8 bases. The germline V gene encodes CDR1 LGHNT and CDR2 FRNRAP. After removal of 4 bases from V and 2 bases from J, the junction contained 13 bases not matched to a gene. CDR3 length: 17 amino acids. CDR3 sequence: CASGCWAGGVPAYEQYF. DNA of the CDR3: TGTGCTAGTGGTTGCTGGGCGGGAGGTGTCCCGGCCTACGAGCAGTACTTC. Full variable domain (remainder filled in from reference TRBV12-5 and TRBJ2-7): DARVTQTPRHKVTEMGQEVTMRCQPILGHNTVFWYRQTMMQGLELLAYFRNRAPLDDSGMPKDRFSAEMPDATLATLKIQPSEPRDSAVYFCASGCWAGGVPAYEQYFGPGTRLTVT.

This clone was seen many times. J is TRBJ2-7 and V is TRBV28; no definite D call. The germline CDR1 and CDR2 sequences are MDHEN and SYDVKM. This CDR3 has 14 amino acids. V was pared by 2 bases and J by 8 bases, with 16 bases between. In DNA, the CDR3 is TGTGCCAGCAGTTTACAGAGAAACCCTCTTAAGCAGTACTTC. Translated, it gives CASSLQRNPLKQYF.

The chain employs TRBV6-6 and TRBJ1-4; TRBD1 matches at 9 bases. CDR1 is MNHNY and CDR2 is SVGAGI in the germline V gene (reference sequence). V lost 0 bases and J lost 6; bases outside the gene matches: 5. CDR3 length: 16 residues. CDR3: CASSYSAGTGYEKLFF. The CDR3 nucleotides are TGTGCCAGCAGTTACTCCGCCGGGACAGGGTATGAAAAACTGTTTTTT.

The chain is built from TRBV10-3 and TRBJ2-7; the match to TRBD1 covers 9 bases. This CDR3 has 13 residues. From germline, CDR1 is ENHRY and CDR2 SYGVKD. V trimming: 7 bases; J trimming: 5 bases; junction bases outside the gene matches: 6. CDR3 protein: CAINRDRENEQYF. The CDR3, as DNA: TGTGCCATCAACCGGGACAGGGAGAACGAGCAGTACTTC.

The chain carries TRBV7-2 and TRBJ2-7; 7 bases align to TRBD1. The CDR3 is 13 residues long. V lost 5 bases to trimming and J lost 4 bases; unmatched junction nucleotides: 5. The V gene's germline CDR1 is SGHTA and CDR2 FQGNSA. CDR3 nucleotide sequence: TGTGCCAGCAGCGCCGACAGGGAGTACGAGCAGTACTTC. Translating it yields CASSADREYEQYF.

This clone was seen only a few times. The chain carries TRBV2 and TRBJ2-1; 9 nucleotides align to TRBD1. Per germline, CDR1 SNHLY and CDR2 FYNNEI. This CDR3 spans 15 amino acids. With 6 bases clipped from V and 9 bases from J, the junction kept 12 bases outside the gene matches. The CDR3, as DNA: TGTGCCAGCAGCCAAGAACAGGGGGCAGCGGTTGAGCAGTTCTTC. This translates into CASSQEQGAAVEQFF.

About this clone: Since a far larger clone is one base different, this is likely a read error. In the same sample, other DNA sequences code for this CDR3. The gene calls are TRBV2 and TRBJ2-6; D remains unclear. This CDR3 region has 16 residues. Trimming pared 3 bases from V and 4 bases from J, leaving 13 bases between. Germline values: CDR1 SNHLY, CDR2 FYNNEI. CDR3 sequence: CASSEGRAPGANVLTF. Written as DNA, the CDR3 is TGTGCCAGCAGTGAGGGCCGGGCGCCCGGGGCCAACGTCCTGACTTTC.

The rearrangement links TRBV5-1 to TRBJ2-5; D tentatively reads TRBD1 or TRBD2 (5 bases each). From germline, CDR1 is SGHRS and CDR2 YFSETQ. There are 13 residues in the CDR3. Deletions cut 1 base from V and 3 bases from J, with 7 bases between. The CDR3 bases are TGCGCCAGCAGCTTGTGGGGGAAAGAGACCCAGTACTTC. Translation: CASSLWGKETQYF.

The chain uses TRBV7-6 and TRBJ2-7; D call uncertain. The germline V and J ends were trimmed by 0 bases and 4 bases, with 13 bases remaining between them. This CDR3 is built from 15 residues. CDR1 and CDR2 (germline): SGHVS, FNYEAQ. This chain's CDR3 is CASSLAARDCYEQYF. The CDR3 DNA is TGTGCCAGCAGCTTAGCCGCCAGAGATTGTTACGAGCAGTACTTC.

This clone was picked up a small number of times. The chain uses TRBV29-1 and TRBJ1-1, with a tentative D call TRBD1 (5 bases). This CDR3 has 14 residues. Germline CDR1 and CDR2: SQVTM and ANQGSEA. With 3 bases removed from V and 3 bases from J, the gap between germline ends came to 14 bases. CDR3 amino acids: CSVERGSGDTEAFF. For the CDR3, the DNA is TGCAGCGTTGAGCGGGGGTCGGGTGACACTGAAGCTTTCTTT.

This clone has only a few counts. The chain couples TRBV20-1 to TRBJ2-2; the D is unclear. V was clipped by 1 base and J by 6 bases, with 3 bases between them. The CDR3 sequence is 11 residues long. Per germline, CDR1 DFQATT and CDR2 SNEGSKA (reference sequence). In DNA, the CDR3 is TGCAGTGCTAGAGGGGCCGGGGAGCTGTTTTTT. This gives the protein CSARGAGELFF.

This clone occurred many times. J is TRBJ2-1 and V is TRBV2, with D possibly matching TRBD1 (5 bases). Germline-derived CDR1 and CDR2 are SNHLY and FYNNEI. V was clipped by 7 bases and J by 6 bases, with 13 bases between them. The CDR3 sequence is 13 residues long. CDR3 in amino acids: CASNPARGNEQFF. CDR3 bases: TGTGCCAGCAATCCGGCTAGGGGCAATGAGCAGTTCTTC.

The chain has TRBV2 and TRBJ1-4; D is undetermined. The CDR3 runs to 13 residues. Trimming cost V 4 bases and J 8 bases, with 11 bases left between them. Germline CDR1 reads SNHLY; CDR2 reads FYNNEI. This CDR3 is CASSGLAREKLFF. The CDR3 DNA sequence: TGTGCCAGCAGTGGGCTAGCGCGGGAAAAACTGTTTTTT. The whole variable domain, remainder taken from reference TRBV2 and TRBJ1-4, is EPEVTQTPSHQVTQMGQEVILRCVPISNHLYFYWYRQILGQKVEFLVSFYNNEISEKSEIFDDQFSVERPDGSNFTLKIRSTKLEDSAMYFCASSGLAREKLFFGSGTQLSVL.

Points on this clone: It may be a read error: a sequence one base away is much more abundant. V is TRBV29-1 and J is TRBJ2-2; a possible D gene is TRBD2 (7 bases). Germline CDR1 is SQVTM and CDR2 is ANQGSEA. There are 13 residues in the CDR3. V was cut by 4 bases and J by 7 bases, with 13 bases left in between. CDR3 sequence (DNA): TGCAGCGTTGGCGGGGGCAGGAACGGGGAGCTGTTTTTT. Protein product: CSVGGGRNGELFF.

This chain connects TRBV5-1 to TRBJ2-7; the match to TRBD2 covers 7 bases. V shed 4 bases, J shed 2 bases, and the junction held 6 bases outside the gene matches. The CDR3 is made up of 14 amino acids. Germline V gene data show CDR1 as SGHRS and CDR2 as YFSETQ. The CDR3: CASSPLAGAYEQYF. Here the CDR3 DNA reads TGCGCCAGCAGCCCACTTGCGGGAGCCTACGAGCAGTACTTC.

This clone was observed at least ten times. This sequence joins TRBV6-5 and TRBJ2-1; no clear D. Looked up from germline, CDR1 is MNHEY and CDR2 is SVGAGI. V lost 2 bases and J lost 3, with 14 bases in between. The CDR3 contains 16 residues. In nucleotides, the CDR3 is TGTGCCAGCAGTTACAGGCGAAGTTCGGACTACAATGAGCAGTTCTTC. Its translation is CASSYRRSSDYNEQFF.

This clone was picked up a small number of times. This chain joins TRBV20-1 and TRBJ2-5; the D is unclear. Trimming removed 6 bases from V and 5 bases from J, with 10 bases in between. This CDR3 region has 11 residues. Per germline, CDR1 DFQATT and CDR2 SNEGSKA (reference sequence). CDR3 sequence (DNA): TGCAGTGCCTGGACCTCGGAGACCCAGTACTTC. Amino acid sequence: CSAWTSETQYF.

This clone was detected ten times or more. The J gene is TRBJ2-5, the V gene TRBV28, with 10 bases lining up with TRBD2. The CDR3 spans 15 residues. Per germline, CDR1 MDHEN and CDR2 SYDVKM. V shed 6 bases and J 5 bases; nucleotides not matched to a gene: 9. This chain's CDR3 is CASSASGSPVETQYF. The DNA of the CDR3 is TGTGCCAGCAGCGCTAGCGGGAGCCCCGTCGAGACCCAGTACTTC.

This clone was seen repeatedly, ten times or more. The chain is built from TRBV7-2 and TRBJ2-3; D is perhaps TRBD1 (5 bases). This CDR3 is 15 amino acids long. The germline V and J ends were trimmed by 0 bases and 2 bases, with 9 bases remaining between them. CDR1 is SGHTA and CDR2 is FQGNSA in the germline V gene. The CDR3 sequence is CASSLALTDTDTQYF. In nucleotides, the CDR3 is TGTGCCAGCAGCTTAGCACTGACAGACACAGATACGCAGTATTTT.

This chain uses TRBV5-1 with TRBJ2-1; 10 bases line up with TRBD2. The V and J ends lost 0 bases and 12 bases, in that order; junction bases with no gene match: 3. The CDR3 has 13 residues. The V gene's germline CDR1 is SGHRS and CDR2 YFSETQ. Written as DNA, the CDR3 is TGCGCCAGCAGCTTGGAGGCTAGCGGGAGGCAGTTCTTC. The encoded protein is CASSLEASGRQFF. The full variable domain, its missing parts supplied by reference TRBV5-1 and TRBJ2-1, is KAGVTQTPRYLIKTRGQQVTLSCSPISGHRSVSWYQQTPGQGLQFLFEYFSETQRNKGNFPGRFSGRQFSNSRSEMNVSTLELGDSALYLCASSLEASGRQFFGPGTRLTVL.

CDR3 nucleotide sequence: TGCAGCGTTGCTGCGTCTGGGGCCAACGTCCTGACTTTC. It yields the protein CSVAASGANVLTF. This chain links TRBV29-1 with TRBJ2-6; D unresolved. Germline values: CDR1 SQVTM, CDR2 ANQGSEA. The CDR3 loop spans 13 amino acids. The V and J ends lost 4 bases and 1 base respectively, with 5 bases between them.

The gene calls are TRBV2 and TRBJ2-7, with D hard to call. From germline, CDR1 is SNHLY and CDR2 FYNNEI. V was trimmed by 9 bases and J by 5 bases, leaving 23 bases between them. This CDR3 comprises 15 residues. As DNA, the CDR3 is TGTGCCAGGAGTCCCACCCTCCTGACCGGCCACGAGCAGTACTTC. It codes for CARSPTLLTGHEQYF. Full variable domain (rest looked up from reference TRBV2 and TRBJ2-7): EPEVTQTPSHQVTQMGQEVILRCVPISNHLYFYWYRQILGQKVEFLVSFYNNEISEKSEIFDDQFSVERPDGSNFTLKIRSTKLEDSAMYFCARSPTLLTGHEQYFGPGTRLTVT.